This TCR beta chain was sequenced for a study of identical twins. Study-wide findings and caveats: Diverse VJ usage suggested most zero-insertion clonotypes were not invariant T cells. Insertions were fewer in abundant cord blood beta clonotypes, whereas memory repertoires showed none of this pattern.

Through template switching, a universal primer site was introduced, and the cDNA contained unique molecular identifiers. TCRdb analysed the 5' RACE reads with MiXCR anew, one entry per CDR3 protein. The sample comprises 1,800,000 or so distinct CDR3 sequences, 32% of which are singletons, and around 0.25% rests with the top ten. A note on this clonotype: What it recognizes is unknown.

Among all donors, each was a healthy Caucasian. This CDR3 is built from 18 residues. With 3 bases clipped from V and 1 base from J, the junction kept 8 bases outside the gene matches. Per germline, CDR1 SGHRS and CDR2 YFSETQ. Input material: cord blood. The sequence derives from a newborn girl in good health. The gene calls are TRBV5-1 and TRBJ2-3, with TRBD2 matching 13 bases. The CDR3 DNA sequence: TGCGCCAGCAGCTGGCTGACTAGCGGGGGGAAACGCACAGATACGCAGTATTTT. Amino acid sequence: CASSWLTSGGKRTDTQYF. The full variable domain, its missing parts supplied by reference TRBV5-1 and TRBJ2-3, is KAGVTQTPRYLIKTRGQQVTLSCSPISGHRSVSWYQQTPGQGLQFLFEYFSETQRNKGNFPGRFSGRQFSNSRSEMNVSTLELGDSALYLCASSWLTSGGKRTDTQYFGPGTRLTVL.